This entry lists 20 T cell receptor beta chains sequenced from one sample in a study of T-cell reconstitution after alpha-beta-depleted transplantation in children. Using unique molecular identifiers, the investigators prepared the TCRbeta library. TCRdb independently ran MiXCR on the PCR reads; one entry per CDR3 protein. The profile shows 440,000 or so distinct CDR3 sequences, roughly 44% of them singletons. The starting material was PBMCs, obtained before TCRalphabeta/CD19-depleted stem cell transplant. The source of these receptors is a girl aged 2-10 years with aplastic anemia, due to receive a stem cell transplant.

This clonotype has a handful of counts. The chain couples TRBV5-5 to TRBJ2-2, with D hard to call. The CDR3 loop spans 14 amino acids. Trimming removed 0 bases at V and 4 bases at J, with 7 bases between. CDR1 is SGHKS, CDR2 YYEKEE, per germline (reference sequence). Here the CDR3 reads CASSLEHFTGELFF. In DNA form, the CDR3 reads TGTGCCAGCAGCTTGGAACACTTCACCGGGGAGCTGTTTTTT.

The chain is built from TRBV20-1 and TRBJ1-4; D is ambiguous. V was cut by 1 base and J by 7 bases, with 10 bases left in between. The length of the CDR3 is 13 residues. Germline V lookup: CDR1 DFQATT, CDR2 SNEGSKA (reference sequence). The CDR3 here is CSARGSGIEKLFF. In nucleotides, the CDR3 is TGCAGTGCTAGAGGTTCGGGAATTGAAAAACTGTTTTTT.

The rearrangement joins TRBV20-1 to TRBJ1-1, with 9 bases matching TRBD1. The CDR3 is made up of 15 amino acids. J was trimmed by 4 bases and V by 6 bases; bases with no gene match: 12. CDR1 DFQATT and CDR2 SNEGSKA come from the germline V gene (reference sequence). CDR3 sequence (DNA): TGCAGTGCGCCACGACAGGGGGGATTGGGCACTGAAGCTTTCTTT. Its protein is CSAPRQGGLGTEAFF.

The chain is built from TRBV25-1 and TRBJ2-5, with D possibly TRBD1 on 6 matching bases. V lost 5 bases and J 5 bases, leaving 18 bases between the germline ends. CDR3 length equals 15 residues. The V gene's germline CDR1 is MGHDK and CDR2 SYGVNS. The CDR3 coding sequence is TGTGCCAGCAGTAACACAGGGCGGGTGGGGGAGACCCAGTACTTC. Residues: CASSNTGRVGETQYF.

The J gene is TRBJ2-1, the V gene TRBV28; D gene uncertain. Trimming shortened V by 7 bases and J by 2 bases, and 9 bases separated the two germline ends. This CDR3 is built from 13 residues. The germline gives CDR1 MDHEN, CDR2 SYDVKM. CDR3 DNA sequence: TGTGCCAGCATCTCAACCACCTACAATGAGCAGTTCTTC. Its translation: CASISTTYNEQFF.

This clonotype was seen repeatedly, ten times or more. The chain links TRBV5-6 to TRBJ2-3; a possible D gene is TRBD2 (5 bases). Germline loops: CDR1 SGHDT, CDR2 YYEEEE. V lost 0 bases and J lost 2, with 13 bases in between. The CDR3 contains 16 residues. The CDR3 region has the DNA TGTGCCAGCAGCTTGGTTCCGGGGAGCCTCACAGATACGCAGTATTTT. Encoded protein: CASSLVPGSLTDTQYF.

This clonotype has ten or more counts. This chain uses TRBV20-1 with TRBJ2-4; 8 bases align to TRBD2. CDR1 DFQATT and CDR2 SNEGSKA come from the germline V gene (reference sequence). CDR3 length: 18 residues. Trimming cost V 0 bases and J 0 bases; bases outside gene matches: 10. The CDR3 is CSARDRGGTASAKNIQYF. CDR3 coding DNA: TGCAGTGCTAGAGATCGCGGGGGGACGGCTTCAGCCAAAAACATTCAGTACTTC.

V and J are TRBV6-1 and TRBJ2-1; 7 bases match TRBD2. This CDR3 is built from 16 residues. The germline CDR1 and CDR2 sequences are MNHNS and SASEGT. V shed 6 bases and J 0 bases; nucleotides not matched to a gene: 8. The CDR3 region has the DNA TGTGCCAGCAGGAAACTAGCGTGGAGCTCCTACAATGAGCAGTTCTTC. Protein product: CASRKLAWSSYNEQFF.

This clonotype was counted only a few times. The rearrangement uses TRBV7-9 and TRBJ1-3, with TRBD1 as a possible D gene (5 bases). Germline CDR1 and CDR2: SEHNR and FQNEAQ (reference sequence). The length of the CDR3 is 17 residues. Between the trimmed V and J ends, which lost 5 bases and 1 base, there was a span of 18 bases. CDR3 nucleotides: TGTGCCAGCAGCCCCCGGGGCAGTTGGTCGTCTGGAAACACCATATATTTT. Translation: CASSPRGSWSSGNTIYF.

The chain carries TRBV20-1 and TRBJ2-7; TRBD2 is a possible D gene (5 bases). The CDR3 has 14 amino acids. Germline V CDR1 and CDR2: DFQATT, SNEGSKA (reference sequence). Trimming pared 6 bases from V and 7 bases from J, leaving 22 bases between. The CDR3 spells CSAPFEGAVEEQYF. Here the CDR3 DNA reads TGCAGTGCCCCTTTCGAGGGCGCCGTTGAAGAGCAGTACTTC.

This clonotype was seen ten or more times. A junction end diverges from the germline sequence, so it may reflect a read error. The chain uses TRBV12-3 or TRBV12-4 and TRBJ1-3; D unclear. The CDR3 is 12 residues long. The CDR3 bases are TGCGCCAGCAGCTTGGAAGGAAACACCATATATTTT. Translating it yields CASSLEGNTIYF.

The chain couples TRBV5-1 to TRBJ2-1, with 14 bases lining up with TRBD2. J lost 0 bases, V lost 3 bases, and 2 bases had no gene match. CDR3 size: 17 residues. The V gene's germline CDR1 is SGHRS and CDR2 YFSETQ. The CDR3 nucleotides are TGCGCCAGCAGCTGGACTAGCGGGGGGTCCTCCTACAATGAGCAGTTCTTC. The encoded protein is CASSWTSGGSSYNEQFF.

The chain carries TRBV18 and TRBJ2-5, with D unresolved. The germline gives CDR1 KGHSH, CDR2 LQKENI. Trimming shortened V by 2 bases and J by 2 bases, and 6 bases separated the two germline ends. This CDR3 region has 13 residues. The CDR3 sequence: CASSPWRQETQYF. Here the CDR3 DNA reads TGTGCCAGCTCACCATGGCGACAAGAGACCCAGTACTTC.

V usage is TRBV5-5 and J usage is TRBJ2-5; D gene ambiguous. Deletions cut 2 bases from V and 5 bases from J, with 19 bases between. This CDR3 comprises 16 residues. CDR1 is SGHKS and CDR2 is YYEKEE in the germline V gene (reference sequence). The CDR3 DNA reads as TGTGCCAGCAGCTTTATTCAGTATGGCCCCGGGGAGACCCAGTACTTC. It codes for CASSFIQYGPGETQYF. Based on the CDR3 plus reference TRBV5-5 and TRBJ2-5, the full variable domain is DAGVTQSPTHLIKTRGQQVTLRCSPISGHKSVSWYQQVLGQGPQFIFQYYEKEERGRGNFPDRFSARQFPNYSSELNVNALLLGDSALYLCASSFIQYGPGETQYFGPGTRLLVL.

V is TRBV5-1 and J is TRBJ2-2, with no clear D. V lost 4 bases and J lost 7, with 14 bases in between. The CDR3 totals 14 residues. Germline V lookup: CDR1 SGHRS, CDR2 YFSETQ. This CDR3 reads CASSRAIRLGELFF. The CDR3 coding sequence is TGCGCCAGCAGCCGGGCGATCCGACTCGGGGAGCTGTTTTTT.

The genes are TRBV5-1 and TRBJ2-3; D unclear. V was trimmed by 6 bases and J by 2 bases, leaving 16 bases between them. Germline CDR1 reads SGHRS; CDR2 reads YFSETQ. CDR3 length: 15 amino acids. CDR3 bases: TGCGCCAGCACCTCATACGGCGGCTTCACAGATACGCAGTATTTT. Translation: CASTSYGGFTDTQYF.

This clonotype was observed a handful of times. The chain recombines TRBV20-1 with TRBJ1-5; 12 nucleotides agree with TRBD1. The CDR3 extends over 17 amino acids. V trimming: 2 bases; J trimming: 9 bases; junction bases outside the gene matches: 14. Germline CDR1 and CDR2: DFQATT and SNEGSKA (reference sequence). CDR3 region: CSARLGQGAARKLPQHF. The DNA for the CDR3 is TGCAGTGCTAGATTGGGACAGGGGGCTGCTAGAAAGCTGCCCCAGCATTTT.

This chain connects TRBV5-5 to TRBJ2-7; perhaps D is TRBD1 or TRBD2 (5 bases each). The CDR3 runs 12 residues. Looked up from germline, CDR1 is SGHKS and CDR2 is YYEKEE (reference sequence). The V and J ends lost 9 bases and 0 bases respectively, with 10 bases between them. CDR3 protein: CATGALSYEQYF. CDR3 nucleotide sequence: TGTGCCACCGGGGCCCTCTCCTACGAGCAGTACTTC.

The chain recombines TRBV7-9 with TRBJ2-7; D is possibly TRBD1 or TRBD2 (5 bases each). This CDR3 comprises 14 residues. Germline values: CDR1 SEHNR, CDR2 FQNEAQ (reference sequence). V lost 3 bases and J lost 3, with 12 bases in between. The CDR3 DNA sequence: TGTGCCAGCAGCTTCCAGGGAGAAATCTACGAGCAGTACTTC. Its translation: CASSFQGEIYEQYF.

This clonotype was counted between two and nine times. The chain recombines TRBV6-4 with TRBJ2-3, with a tentative D call TRBD1 (5 bases). Germline CDR1 is MRHNA and CDR2 is SNTAGT. This CDR3 region has 13 residues. V was shortened by 4 bases and J by 8 bases, with 13 bases between the two germline ends. CDR3 amino acids: CASSVFRGGTQYF. The CDR3 DNA reads TGTGCCAGCAGTGTTTTTAGGGGTGGTACGCAGTATTTT.